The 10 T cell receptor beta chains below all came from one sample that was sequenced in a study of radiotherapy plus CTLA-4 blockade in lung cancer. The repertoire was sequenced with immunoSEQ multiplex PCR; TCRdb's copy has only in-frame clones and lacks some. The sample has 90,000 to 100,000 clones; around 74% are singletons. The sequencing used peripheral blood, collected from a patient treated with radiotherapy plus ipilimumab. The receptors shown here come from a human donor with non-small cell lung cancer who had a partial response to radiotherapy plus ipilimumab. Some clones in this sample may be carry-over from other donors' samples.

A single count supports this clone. The CDR3 coding sequence is TGTGCCAGCAGTTTACCCAGGGTAACTCGCGAGCAGTACTTC. The encoded protein is CASSLPRVTREQYF. J is TRBJ2-7 and V is TRBV28, with D possibly TRBD1 on 5 matching bases. Trimming removed 2 bases from V and 6 bases from J, with 14 bases in between. Germline loops: CDR1 MDHEN, CDR2 SYDVKM. There are 14 residues in the CDR3.

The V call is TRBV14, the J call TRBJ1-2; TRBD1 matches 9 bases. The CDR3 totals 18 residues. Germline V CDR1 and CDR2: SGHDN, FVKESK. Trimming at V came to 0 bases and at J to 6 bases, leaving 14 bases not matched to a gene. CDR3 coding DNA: TGTGCCAGCAGCCAAGATCCGCTTCGGGACAGGGCAAGAAATGGCTACACCTTC. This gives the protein CASSQDPLRDRARNGYTF.

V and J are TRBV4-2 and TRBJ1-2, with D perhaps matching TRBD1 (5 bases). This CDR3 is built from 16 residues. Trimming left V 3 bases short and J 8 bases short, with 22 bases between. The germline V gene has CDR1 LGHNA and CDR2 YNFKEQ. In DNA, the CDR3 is TGTGCCAGCAGCCACGAGGAGGGCAGGGCAACGGAGGGCTACACCTTC. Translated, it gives CASSHEEGRATEGYTF.

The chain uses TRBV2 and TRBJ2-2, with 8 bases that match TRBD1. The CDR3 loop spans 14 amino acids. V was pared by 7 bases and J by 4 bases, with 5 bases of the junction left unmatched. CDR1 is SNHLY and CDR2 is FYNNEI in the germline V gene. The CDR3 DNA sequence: TGTGCCAGCAACGACAGGGGAGGCACCGGGGAGCTGTTTTTT. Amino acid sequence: CASNDRGGTGELFF.

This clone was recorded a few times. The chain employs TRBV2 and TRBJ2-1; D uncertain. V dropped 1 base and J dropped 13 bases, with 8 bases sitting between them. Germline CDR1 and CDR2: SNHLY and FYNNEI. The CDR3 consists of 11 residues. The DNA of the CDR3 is TGTGCCAGCAGTGAAGTTTGGAGTCAGTTCTTC. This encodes CASSEVWSQFF. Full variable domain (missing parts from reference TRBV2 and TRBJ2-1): EPEVTQTPSHQVTQMGQEVILRCVPISNHLYFYWYRQILGQKVEFLVSFYNNEISEKSEIFDDQFSVERPDGSNFTLKIRSTKLEDSAMYFCASSEVWSQFFGPGTRLTVL.

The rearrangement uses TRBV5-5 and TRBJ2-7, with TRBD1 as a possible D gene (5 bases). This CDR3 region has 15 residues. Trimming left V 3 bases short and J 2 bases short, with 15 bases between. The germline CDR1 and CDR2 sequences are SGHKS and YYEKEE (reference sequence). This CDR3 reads CASSSLPAGPYEQYF. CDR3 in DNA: TGTGCCAGCAGCTCCCTCCCCGCAGGGCCCTACGAGCAGTACTTC.

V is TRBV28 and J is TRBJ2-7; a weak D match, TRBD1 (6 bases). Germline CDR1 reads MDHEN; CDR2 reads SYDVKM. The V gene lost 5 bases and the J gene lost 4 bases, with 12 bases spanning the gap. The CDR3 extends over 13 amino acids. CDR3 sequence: CASSRQAPYEQYF. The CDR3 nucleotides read TGTGCCAGCAGTAGACAGGCGCCATACGAGCAGTACTTC.

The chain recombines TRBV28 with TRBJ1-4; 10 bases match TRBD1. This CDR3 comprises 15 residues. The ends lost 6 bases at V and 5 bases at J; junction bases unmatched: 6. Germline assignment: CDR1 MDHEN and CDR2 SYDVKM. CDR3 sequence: CASSLLGQGNEKLFF. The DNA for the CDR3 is TGTGCCAGCAGCCTACTGGGACAGGGGAATGAAAAACTGTTTTTT.

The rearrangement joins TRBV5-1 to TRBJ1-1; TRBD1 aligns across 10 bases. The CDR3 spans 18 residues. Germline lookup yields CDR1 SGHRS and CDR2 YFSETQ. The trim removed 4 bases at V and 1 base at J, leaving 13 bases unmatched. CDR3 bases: TGCGCCAGCAGCATGAGAATCGAGGGACAGGGGAGGAACACTGAAGCTTTCTTT. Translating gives CASSMRIEGQGRNTEAFF.

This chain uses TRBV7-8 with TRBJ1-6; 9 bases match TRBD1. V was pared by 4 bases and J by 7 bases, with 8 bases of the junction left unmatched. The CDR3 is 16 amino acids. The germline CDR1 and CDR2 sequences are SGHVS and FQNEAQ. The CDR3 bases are TGTGCCAGCAGCTCCTTCGTCGGGACAGGGAATTCACCCCTCCACTTT. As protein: CASSSFVGTGNSPLHF. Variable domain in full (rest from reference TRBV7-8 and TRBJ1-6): GAGVSQSPRYKVAKRGQDVALRCDPISGHVSLFWYQQALGQGPEFLTYFQNEAQLDKSGLPSDRFFAERPEGSVSTLKIQRTQQEDSAVYLCASSSFVGTGNSPLHFGNGTRLTVT.